Below, 14 T cell receptor beta chains from the same sample are listed, as sequenced in a study of response to subunit inactivated influenza vaccine. A single record per CDR3 protein comes from TCRdb applying MiXCR to the RT-PCR reads. The table records roughly 460,000 distinct CDR3 sequences, 11% of them present only once. The material was PBMCs from blood, obtained about 40 days after vaccination. The receptor set was obtained from a man in his fifties or sixties who received an inactivated influenza vaccine.

Many counts were recorded for this clonotype. The CDR3 protein is CSARDARGGETQYF. In nucleotides, the CDR3 is TGCAGTGCTAGAGACGCCCGCGGGGGAGAGACCCAGTACTTC. The J gene is TRBJ2-5, the V gene TRBV20-1, with 7 bases lining up with TRBD2. Germline V gene sequence: CDR1 DFQATT, CDR2 SNEGSKA (reference sequence). With 0 bases clipped from V and 4 bases from J, the junction kept 5 bases outside the gene matches. The CDR3 is made up of 14 amino acids.

This clonotype was seen a few times. The rearrangement uses TRBV12-3 or TRBV12-4 and TRBJ2-2, with TRBD1 as a possible D gene (7 bases). Deletions cut 4 bases from V and 4 bases from J, with 10 bases between. The CDR3 is 14 residues long. The CDR3 DNA reads TGTGCCAGCAGTTCAGGGGGGAGCACCGGGGAGCTGTTTTTT. Translation gives CASSSGGSTGELFF.

V usage is TRBV6-1 and J usage is TRBJ2-7; D perhaps matches TRBD2 (6 bases). The CDR3 sequence is 16 residues long. V lost 6 bases, J lost 0 bases, and 18 bases lay in between. Germline lookup yields CDR1 MNHNS and CDR2 SASEGT. CDR3 nucleotides: TGTGCCAGCAGAAAAGGACGGGGACTTACCTCCTACGAGCAGTACTTC. Its translation is CASRKGRGLTSYEQYF.

The V and J genes are TRBV6-5 and TRBJ2-7; 8 bases fit TRBD1. Germline-derived CDR1 and CDR2 are MNHEY and SVGAGI. CDR3 length: 16 residues. The V gene end was trimmed by 0 bases and the J gene end by 2 bases; junction bases not matched to a gene: 6. The CDR3 protein is CASSYSRDRPAYEQYF. The CDR3 bases are TGTGCCAGCAGTTACTCGAGGGACAGGCCAGCCTACGAGCAGTACTTC.

This clonotype was seen a handful of times. This chain joins TRBV7-9 and TRBJ1-5, with 7 bases lining up with TRBD1. Germline V gene sequence: CDR1 SEHNR, CDR2 FQNEAQ (reference sequence). V lost 1 base to trimming and J lost 1 base; unmatched junction nucleotides: 7. The CDR3 covers 17 residues. The CDR3 loop is CASSLVGTDRSNQPQHF. The CDR3 DNA reads as TGTGCCAGCAGCTTAGTCGGGACAGACAGAAGCAATCAGCCCCAGCATTTT.

This clonotype appeared a few times. This chain joins TRBV23-1 and TRBJ2-4, with TRBD2 identical over 7 bases. TRBV23-1 is recorded as an ORF, its role being uncertain. The CDR3 is 14 amino acids. V dropped 6 bases and J dropped 6; count of bases not matched to a gene: 8. CDR3 bases: TGCGCCAGCAGCCACGGGGGGATGGGAAACATTCAGTACTTC. Translating gives CASSHGGMGNIQYF.

Ten or more counts support this clonotype. This chain links TRBV24-1 with TRBJ2-3; D gene uncertain. This CDR3 has 13 amino acids. Trimming took off 6 bases at V and 4 bases at J, with 10 bases between the two ends. CDR1 and CDR2 (germline): KGHDR, SFDVKD. CDR3 protein: CATSRVGADTQYF. The CDR3 nucleotides are TGTGCCACCAGTCGTGTTGGTGCAGATACGCAGTATTTT.

This clonotype was seen ten or more times. Sequence at one end of the junction differs from germline and may be a read error. CDR3 in amino acids: CSAHSLGTGTF. The CDR3 DNA reads TGCAGTGCCCATAGCCTCGGGACAGGGACTTTT. J is TRBJ1-4 and V is TRBV20-1; 9 nucleotides agree with TRBD1. The CDR3 is 11 amino acids. CDR1 is DFQATT and CDR2 is SNEGSKA in the germline V gene (reference sequence).

Remarks on this clonotype: A much more abundant neighbour one base away suggests this may be a read error. The CDR3 nucleotides read TGCAGTGCTAGTCTCTACGAGCAGTACTTC. Protein product: CSASLYEQYF. The rearrangement uses TRBV20-1 and TRBJ2-7, with unresolved D. Per germline, CDR1 DFQATT and CDR2 SNEGSKA (reference sequence). V was trimmed by 3 bases and J by 3 bases, leaving 3 bases between them. The CDR3 contains 10 residues.

This chain uses TRBV12-3 or TRBV12-4 with TRBJ2-1; D is unclear. The CDR3 is 14 amino acids. Trimming left V 0 bases short and J 9 bases short, with 12 bases between. The CDR3 sequence: CASSLAHRLGEQFF. The CDR3, as DNA: TGTGCCAGCAGTTTAGCCCACCGTCTAGGTGAGCAGTTCTTC.

This clonotype was found a few times. This sequence joins TRBV29-1 and TRBJ1-5; D remains unclear. There are 13 residues in the CDR3. Trimming removed 7 bases from V and 2 bases from J, with 12 bases in between. Germline CDR1 and CDR2: SQVTM and ANQGSEA. The DNA for the CDR3 is TGCAGCGCCATGCCGGCCGGCAATCAGCCCCAGCATTTT. Its protein product is CSAMPAGNQPQHF.

This clonotype occurred many times. This chain uses TRBV20-1 with TRBJ1-2; 9 positions match TRBD1. The germline V gene has CDR1 DFQATT and CDR2 SNEGSKA (reference sequence). The V and J ends lost 3 bases and 4 bases, in that order; junction bases with no gene match: 9. This CDR3 spans 15 amino acids. CDR3 sequence: CSASSRGQGFYGYTF. The CDR3, as DNA: TGCAGTGCTAGCTCCCGGGGACAGGGATTCTATGGCTACACCTTC.

This clonotype has just a few counts. V gene TRBV4-1 combines with J gene TRBJ2-7; 9 bases are shared with TRBD1. From germline, CDR1 is MGHRA and CDR2 YSYEKL. The V gene end was trimmed by 5 bases and the J gene end by 4 bases; junction bases not matched to a gene: 9. The CDR3 sequence is 15 residues long. The CDR3 region has the DNA TGCGCCAGCAGCTTCGTGACAGGGGGATTGTACGAGCAGTACTTC. It translates to CASSFVTGGLYEQYF.

The V call is TRBV7-2, the J call TRBJ2-1; D perhaps matches TRBD1 (6 bases). V was trimmed by 3 bases and J by 3 bases, leaving 9 bases between them. CDR3 length: 14 amino acids. The V gene's germline CDR1 is SGHTA and CDR2 FQGNSA. The CDR3 sequence: CASSLDSYYNEQFF. For the CDR3, the DNA is TGTGCCAGCAGCTTGGACAGCTACTACAATGAGCAGTTCTTC.